This entry lists 5 T cell receptor beta chains sequenced from one sample in a study of CD8+ T cells in alopecia areata. Reverse transcribed after extraction, RNA yielded cDNA as the sequencing template. Here immunoSEQ multiplex PCR was the method, and the copy in TCRdb shows in-frame clones only, minus some. There are about 110,000 clones in the sample, none observed a single time. Sequenced input: lesional skin. These receptors were taken from a C3H/HeJ mouse with alopecia areata. Strain haplotype (MHC): H2-k.

This clone occurred many times. All gene names here are mouse names. The CDR3 end is not reached by the read, which stops 4 residues before it; the germline J gene fills it in. The V call is TRBV1, the J call TRBJ2-7, with D uncertain. Germline lookup yields CDR1 NSQYPW and CDR2 LRSPGD (reference sequence). The CDR3 has 13 residues. CDR3 sequence reads: CTCSADFRDEQYF. The part of the CDR3 DNA that was read is TGCACCTGCAGTGCAGATTTTAGGGAT.

This clone was detected a few times. Genes and germline are mouse. CDR3 sequence: CASSENWGEDEQYF. The sequenced CDR3 bases are TGTGCCAGCAGTGAAAACTGGGGGGAGGAT. The chain carries TRBV13-3 and TRBJ2-7; 9 positions agree with TRBD2. The CDR3 end falls 4 residues outside the read, so it is completed with the germline J gene. The CDR3 totals 14 residues. Germline assignment: CDR1 NNHDY and CDR2 SYVADS.

Points on this clone: Germline and genes: mouse. The sequence runs out 4 residues before the end of the CDR3; the remainder is reconstructed from the germline J gene. The chain couples TRBV19 to TRBJ2-7; 10 bases agree with TRBD2. Germline loops: CDR1 FNHDT, CDR2 SITEND (reference sequence). There are 13 residues in the CDR3. This chain's CDR3 is CASATGGSYEQYF. The sequenced part of the CDR3 DNA is TGTGCCAGCGCGACTGGGGGGAGTTAT.

With respect to this clone: Gene names are the mouse ones. Read data end 4 residues before the CDR3 end; the end is taken from the germline J gene. This rearrangement joins TRBV13-1 to TRBJ1-4; D is possibly TRBD1 (5 bases). Germline assignment: CDR1 NSHNY and CDR2 SYGAGN. With 10 bases removed from V and 3 bases from J, the gap between germline ends came to 16 bases. This CDR3 contains 14 residues. The part of the CDR3 DNA that was read is TGTGCCGACGAGAGAGGGGAGGCCAACGAA. It is translated as CADERGEANE. The entire CDR3 is CADERGEANERLFF.

Concerning this clone itself: The genes and germline here are from mouse. Read sequence stops 4 residues before the CDR3 end, and the germline J gene provides the missing end. The V and J genes are TRBV1 and TRBJ2-1; the D gene is possibly TRBD1 (6 bases). The CDR3 has 15 amino acids. V was clipped by 3 bases and J by 0 bases, with 9 bases between them. CDR1 and CDR2 from the germline V gene are NSQYPW and LRSPGD (reference sequence). This CDR3 reads CTCSATGYNYAEQFF. Incomplete CDR3 DNA: TGCACCTGCAGTGCCACAGGGTATAACTATGCT.